One sample yielded the 20 T cell receptor beta chains listed below, sequenced in a study of T cell responses to AZD1222 COVID-19 vaccine. This table comes from immunoSEQ multiplex PCR, and its TCRdb copy is limited to in-frame clones, with some not included. The sample shows around 120,000 clones, approximately 90% of them seen only once. This specimen consisted of peripheral blood, obtained 28 days after the second AZD1222 dose. The receptors were gathered from an adult who received the AZD1222 COVID-19 vaccine.

The chain has TRBV2 and TRBJ2-3; D call uncertain. The ends were cut back, 3 bases at V and 1 base at J, with 17 bases in the middle. Looked up from germline, CDR1 is SNHLY and CDR2 is FYNNEI. There are 17 residues in the CDR3. The CDR3 sequence is CASSETLSIDGTDTQYF. The DNA of the CDR3 is TGTGCCAGCAGTGAGACATTATCTATTGACGGCACAGATACGCAGTATTTT.

The chain employs TRBV27 and TRBJ1-4; 7 bases match TRBD1. The CDR3 sequence is 17 residues long. The J segment lost 6 bases and the V segment lost 2 bases, leaving 12 bases of the junction unmatched. Germline-derived CDR1 and CDR2 are MNHEY and SMNVEV (reference sequence). CDR3 sequence: CASSLVSDRDMDEKLFF. The DNA for the CDR3 is TGTGCCAGCAGTTTAGTATCAGACAGGGACATGGATGAAAAACTGTTTTTT.

The CDR3 coding sequence is TGTGCCAGCAGTACGGTTTATGGCTACACCTTC. This sequence encodes CASSTVYGYTF. V gene TRBV7-9 combines with J gene TRBJ1-2; D remains ambiguous. V dropped 6 bases and J dropped 5 bases, with 7 bases sitting between them. Germline lookup yields CDR1 SEHNR and CDR2 FQNEAQ (reference sequence). The CDR3 loop spans 11 amino acids.

The rearrangement uses TRBV11-2 and TRBJ1-5, with D tentatively TRBD1 (6 bases). Trimming removed 6 bases from V and 6 bases from J, with 12 bases in between. The CDR3 loop spans 13 amino acids. Germline lookup yields CDR1 SGHAT and CDR2 FQNNGV. CDR3: CASSPTGLQPQHF. The CDR3 DNA reads as TGTGCCAGCAGTCCCACAGGGCTTCAGCCCCAGCATTTT.

This chain links TRBV4-2 with TRBJ2-7; maybe TRBD1 (5 bases). The CDR3 is made up of 14 amino acids. Germline CDR1 reads LGHNA; CDR2 reads YNFKEQ. Trimming took off 2 bases at V and 3 bases at J, with 11 bases between the two ends. The DNA for the CDR3 is TGTGCCAGCAGCCAATCTCCCCAGGGCTACGAGCAGTACTTC. Protein: CASSQSPQGYEQYF.

In this sample, this clone turned up a few times. This chain connects TRBV28 to TRBJ1-4; D is uncertain. Germline CDR1 is MDHEN and CDR2 is SYDVKM. The CDR3 runs to 15 residues. The V end lost 7 bases, the J end lost 1 base, and 13 bases lay between the germline ends. As DNA, the CDR3 is TGTGCCAGCAAGTACCCGGGAGGAACTAATGAAAAACTGTTTTTT. Translated: CASKYPGGTNEKLFF.

The chain joins TRBV7-2 to TRBJ2-7; TRBD1 might be the D (7 bases). This CDR3 region has 15 residues. Trimming shortened V by 1 base and J by 3 bases, and 13 bases separated the two germline ends. Looked up from germline, CDR1 is SGHTA and CDR2 is FQGNSA. In nucleotides, the CDR3 is TGTGCCAGCAGCTTAGGGGCGGGACAGCACTACGAGCAGTACTTC. It encodes CASSLGAGQHYEQYF.

On this clone: The junction departs from germline at one end; a sequencing error may be responsible. J is TRBJ1-3 and V is TRBV9; possible D gene TRBD1, 6 bases. CDR3 length equals 17 residues. Germline V lookup: CDR1 SGDLS, CDR2 YYNGEE. Here the CDR3 DNA reads TGCGCCAGCAGCGGAGGGGGGGGCGACGGTTCTGGAAACACCATATATTTT. This gives the protein CASSGGGGDGSGNTIYF.

The chain has TRBV6-2 or TRBV6-3 and TRBJ2-1, with 10 bases aligning to TRBD2. V lost 3 bases, J lost 1 base, and 6 bases stayed unmatched. Germline V gives CDR1 MNHEY, CDR2 SVGEGT. This CDR3 is built from 17 residues. CDR3 DNA: TGTGCCAGCAGTTATCCTAGCGGGAGAACGTCCTACAATGAGCAGTTCTTC. Translating gives CASSYPSGRTSYNEQFF.

This clone was recorded a few times. This sequence joins TRBV4-3 and TRBJ2-7; D gene ambiguous. The CDR3 is 13 amino acids. Trimming left V 0 bases short and J 6 bases short, with 9 bases between. Germline-derived CDR1 and CDR2 are LGHNA and YSLEER. In DNA form, the CDR3 reads TGCGCCAGCAGCCAAGATGTACACGGCGAGCAGTACTTC. Encoded protein: CASSQDVHGEQYF.

The chain uses TRBV27 and TRBJ2-2; 8 bases align to TRBD2. The CDR3 has 15 amino acids. V gave up 2 bases and J gave up 4 bases; unmatched junction bases: 3. The V gene's germline CDR1 is MNHEY and CDR2 SMNVEV (reference sequence). CDR3 coding DNA: TGTGCCAGCAGTTTACGGCGGGAGGCCACCGGGGAGCTGTTTTTT. It encodes CASSLRREATGELFF.

The V call is TRBV7-2, the J call TRBJ2-7, with TRBD1 matching over 7 bases. The V gene end was trimmed by 5 bases and the J gene end by 6 bases; junction bases not matched to a gene: 13. From germline, CDR1 is SGHTA and CDR2 FQGNSA. This CDR3 region has 15 residues. The CDR3 protein is CASSARTGLSGEQYF. The CDR3 DNA follows: TGTGCCAGCAGCGCCAGGACAGGTCTTTCGGGCGAGCAGTACTTC. The full variable domain, rest sourced from reference TRBV7-2 and TRBJ2-7, is GAGVSQSPSNKVTEKGKDVELRCDPISGHTALYWYRQSLGQGLEFLIYFQGNSAPDKSGLPSDRFSAERTGGSVSTLTIQRTQQEDSAVYLCASSARTGLSGEQYFGPGTRLTVT.

V usage is TRBV3-1 (or the pseudogene TRBV3-2) and J usage is TRBJ2-7, with D maybe TRBD2 (6 bases). Trimming took 2 bases from V and 0 from J, leaving 11 bases between them. Germline V gives CDR1 LGHDT, CDR2 YNNKEL (reference sequence). The CDR3 loop spans 15 amino acids. The CDR3 protein is CASSQREYSSYEQYF. The CDR3 DNA follows: TGTGCCAGCAGCCAACGGGAGTATAGCTCCTACGAGCAGTACTTC.

The V and J genes are TRBV6-5 and TRBJ2-1, with 8 bases aligning to TRBD2. This CDR3 is 13 amino acids long. J gave up 8 bases and V 3 bases, and 3 bases lay outside the gene matches. Germline-derived CDR1 and CDR2 are MNHEY and SVGAGI. CDR3 protein: CASSYHGGDEQFF. The CDR3 bases are TGTGCCAGCAGTTATCACGGGGGGGATGAGCAGTTCTTC.

V is TRBV6-5 and J is TRBJ2-7, with TRBD1 matching 7 bases. V was clipped by 4 bases and J by 4 bases; unmatched bases: 7. This CDR3 has 14 residues. Germline CDR1 reads MNHEY; CDR2 reads SVGAGI. CDR3 nucleotides: TGTGCCAGCAGTTCACAGGGGTTCAGATACGAGCAGTACTTC. Residues: CASSSQGFRYEQYF.

The chain joins TRBV20-1 to TRBJ2-5; D unclear. CDR3 length: 11 residues. In germline, CDR1 is DFQATT, CDR2 SNEGSKA (reference sequence). The V end was cut by 5 bases, the J end by 1 base, with 5 bases between. CDR3 bases: TGCAGTGCTCTTGCCCAAGAGACCCAGTACTTC. Translated, it gives CSALAQETQYF.

The chain links TRBV6-5 to TRBJ1-1; D is unresolved. The CDR3 runs to 14 residues. Per germline, CDR1 MNHEY and CDR2 SVGAGI. Trimming removed 8 bases from V and 1 base from J, with 14 bases in between. CDR3 bases: TGTGCCAGCCATTTTGGAGCAGCGAACACTGAAGCTTTCTTT. It encodes CASHFGAANTEAFF.

This clone was observed a few times. This chain links TRBV6-1 with TRBJ2-2, with D possibly matching TRBD2 (6 bases). V shed 2 bases and J shed 1 base, with 8 bases lying between them. The CDR3 loop spans 15 amino acids. CDR1 is MNHNS and CDR2 is SASEGT in the germline V gene. CDR3 protein: CASSEFSGNTGELFF. CDR3 coding DNA: TGTGCCAGCAGTGAATTTAGCGGGAACACCGGGGAGCTGTTTTTT.

CDR3 protein: CASSLWVQGVNEKLFF. CDR3 sequence (DNA): TGTGCCAGCAGTTTATGGGTCCAGGGGGTTAATGAAAAACTGTTTTTT. This chain links TRBV28 with TRBJ1-4; 7 bases are shared with TRBD1. CDR1 and CDR2 from the germline V gene are MDHEN and SYDVKM. CDR3 size: 16 residues. V trimming: 0 bases; J trimming: 4 bases; junction bases outside the gene matches: 5.

The chain recombines TRBV9 with TRBJ2-5; 10 nucleotides agree with TRBD2. V gave up 0 bases and J gave up 4 bases; unmatched junction bases: 12. Germline loops: CDR1 SGDLS, CDR2 YYNGEE. The CDR3 has 18 amino acids. Here the CDR3 DNA reads TGTGCCAGCAGCGTAGGGCCTAGCGGGAGTTCGGATCGAGAGACCCAGTACTTC. It specifies CASSVGPSGSSDRETQYF.